This T cell receptor beta chain was profiled in a study of CD8+ T cells in alopecia areata. Reverse transcription of extracted RNA yielded cDNA, which provided the sequencing template. TCRdb keeps only in-frame clones here, not all; method: immunoSEQ multiplex PCR. This sample has around 100,000 clones, with around three fifths found just once. Treatment: oral pan-JAK inhibitor, 5-10 mg twice daily. Germline CDR1 reads SGDLS; CDR2 reads YYNGEE. The V gene end was trimmed by 0 bases and the J gene end by 8 bases; junction bases not matched to a gene: 5. The CDR3 is made up of 14 amino acids. The genes are TRBV9 and TRBJ2-1; 7 bases agree with TRBD2. This TCR came from a human donor with alopecia areata. Sequenced here: CD4+ T cells sorted from blood, sampled at week 24, from a patient treated with tofacitinib. CDR3 region: CASSVVSTSYEQFF. In DNA form, the CDR3 reads TGTGCCAGCAGCGTAGTTTCGACTAGCTATGAGCAGTTCTTC.